Given below is one TCR beta chain in context. The length of the CDR3 is 12 residues. Germline trimming cut 3 bases from V and 6 bases from J; bases unmatched to any gene: 1. The data originate from a study of blood T cell repertoires in COVID-19. Across the study: Material from acute and convalescent COVID-19 was sourced from the United States, Italy and Spain.

Assay used: immunoSEQ multiplex PCR; TCRdb lists only in-frame clones, some missing. The sample carries approximately 170,000 clones, about four fifths recorded once. The sequenced sample consisted of peripheral blood. V and J are TRBV12-3 or TRBV12-4 and TRBJ2-7, with 8 bases identical to TRBD1. The TCR was taken from a man aged 65-85 years who had recovered from COVID-19. CDR3 loop: CASSLDRVEQYF. The DNA for the CDR3 is TGTGCCAGCAGTTTGGACAGGGTCGAGCAGTACTTC.